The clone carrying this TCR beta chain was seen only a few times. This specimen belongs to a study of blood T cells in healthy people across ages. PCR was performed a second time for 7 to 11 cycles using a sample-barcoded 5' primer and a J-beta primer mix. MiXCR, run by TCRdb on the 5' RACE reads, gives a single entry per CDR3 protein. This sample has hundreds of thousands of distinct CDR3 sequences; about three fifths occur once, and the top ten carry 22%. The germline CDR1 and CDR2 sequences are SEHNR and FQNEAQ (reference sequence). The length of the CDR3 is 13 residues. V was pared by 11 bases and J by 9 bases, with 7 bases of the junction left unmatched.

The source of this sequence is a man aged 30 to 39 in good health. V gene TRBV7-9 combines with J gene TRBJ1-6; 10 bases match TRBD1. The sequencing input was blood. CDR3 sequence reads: CAVAGTGVSPLHF. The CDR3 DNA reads TGTGCCGTCGCCGGGACAGGGGTTTCACCCCTCCACTTT.